The rows below give T cell receptor beta chains drawn from one sample of a study of blood T cells in healthy people across ages. Each CDR3 protein is one row after TCRdb ran MiXCR on the 5' RACE reads. The data hold 1.5 million to 2 million distinct CDR3 sequences, with roughly 52% observed a single time. The source material was blood. The receptors come from a middle-aged woman in good health. Each CDR3 is given with its conserved first and last residue. Fields, in order: V gene, J gene, D gene, clone size, CDR3 DNA, CDR3 protein. The D gene is left open where the match is weak. Clone size appears in some rows only: once, few, many, or a class for an expanded clone.

TRBV3-1,TRBJ2-1,.,.,TGTGCCAGCAGCCAAGGGACTTTCGGCTATGAGCAGTTCTTC,CASSQGTFGYEQFF
TRBV5-1,TRBJ1-2,.,.,TGCGCCAGCAGCTTGGGGGACCTCAGTGGCTACACCTTC,CASSLGDLSGYTF
TRBV7-2,TRBJ2-7,TRBD2,.,TGTGCCAGCAGCGGTGGGACTAGCGGGGAGTACAATGAGCAGTACTTC,CASSGGTSGEYNEQYF
TRBV6-2/TRBV6-3,TRBJ2-5,.,.,TGTGCCAGCAGTCGACCAGAGTCAGCAGAGACCCAGTACTTC,CASSRPESAETQYF
TRBV5-8,TRBJ2-5,.,.,TGTGCCAGCAGCTTGGGCATACCGGGAACTCAAGAGACCCAGTACTTC,CASSLGIPGTQETQYF
TRBV6-5,TRBJ2-7,.,.,TGTGCCAGCAGTTATGATCTGGGTGCCCCCAAGCAGTACTTC,CASSYDLGAPKQYF
TRBV15,TRBJ2-3,.,.,TGTGCCACCAAAGCCCTCACAGATACGCAGTATTTT,CATKALTDTQYF
TRBV28,TRBJ1-2,.,.,TGTGCCAGCACCATCTCGGCTAACTATGGCTACACCTTC,CASTISANYGYTF
TRBV4-2,TRBJ2-1,.,few,TGTGCCAGCAGCCAAGAGGTGGTTGGGCTCCAGACCTACAATGAGCAGTTCTTC,CASSQEVVGLQTYNEQFF
TRBV20-1,TRBJ2-7,.,few,TGCAGTGCTGCGGACCCCGACGAGCAGTACTTC,CSAADPDEQYF
TRBV7-2,TRBJ2-3,.,.,TGTGCCAGCAGCTTACCCGTCGGCACCACAGATACGCAGTATTTT,CASSLPVGTTDTQYF
TRBV21-1,TRBJ2-5,.,.,TGTGCCAGCAGCACCTGGGACAGGGTCGAGAGCAGGCAAGAGACCCAGTACTTC,CASSTWDRVESRQETQYF
TRBV20-1,TRBJ2-7,.,few,TGCAGTGCTAGATCGGACGGCTACGAGCAGTACTTC,CSARSDGYEQYF
TRBV11-1,TRBJ2-3,TRBD2,few,TGTGCCAGCAGCCCACTGTCGGGGGGGATTGCAGATACGCAGTATTTT,CASSPLSGGIADTQYF
TRBV20-1,TRBJ2-7,.,.,TGCAGTGCCCAAGATCGGATAAGGGACGAGCAGTACTTC,CSAQDRIRDEQYF
TRBV20-1,TRBJ1-4,.,.,TGCAGTGCTAGAGATAGAAGTTCCGGAAAAAAACTGTTTTTT,CSARDRSSGKKLFF